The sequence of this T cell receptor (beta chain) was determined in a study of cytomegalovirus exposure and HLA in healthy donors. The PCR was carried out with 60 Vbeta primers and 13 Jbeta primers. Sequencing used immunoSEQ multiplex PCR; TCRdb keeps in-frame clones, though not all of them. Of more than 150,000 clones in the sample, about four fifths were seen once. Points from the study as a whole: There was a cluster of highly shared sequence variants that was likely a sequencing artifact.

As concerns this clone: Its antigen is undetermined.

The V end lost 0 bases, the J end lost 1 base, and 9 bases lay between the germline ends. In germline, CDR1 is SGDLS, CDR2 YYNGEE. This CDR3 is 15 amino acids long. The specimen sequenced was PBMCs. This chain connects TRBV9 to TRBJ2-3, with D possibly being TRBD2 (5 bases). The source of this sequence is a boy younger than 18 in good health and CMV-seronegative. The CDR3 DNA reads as TGTGCCAGCAGCGTAGAAGGGCGGGGCACAGATACGCAGTATTTT. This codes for CASSVEGRGTDTQYF. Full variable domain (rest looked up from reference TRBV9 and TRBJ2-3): DSGVTQTPKHLITATGQRVTLRCSPRSGDLSVYWYQQSLDQGLQFLIQYYNGEERAKGNILERFSAQQFPDLHSELNLSSLELGDSALYFCASSVEGRGTDTQYFGPGTRLTVL.